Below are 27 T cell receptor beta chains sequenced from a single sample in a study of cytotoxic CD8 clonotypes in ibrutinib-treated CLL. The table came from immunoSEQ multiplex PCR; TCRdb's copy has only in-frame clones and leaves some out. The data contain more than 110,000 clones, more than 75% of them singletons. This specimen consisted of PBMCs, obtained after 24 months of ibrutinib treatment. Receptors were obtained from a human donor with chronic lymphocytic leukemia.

The CDR3 DNA sequence: TGTGCCTGGAGTGTTGGCGGGGAAGGGAGGGCTTTCTTT. The encoded protein is CAWSVGGEGRAFF. The rearrangement uses TRBV30 and TRBJ1-1; D gene uncertain. The V gene's germline CDR1 is GTSNPN and CDR2 SVGIG (reference sequence). V lost 0 bases, J lost 11 bases, and 16 bases lay in between. The CDR3 contains 13 residues.

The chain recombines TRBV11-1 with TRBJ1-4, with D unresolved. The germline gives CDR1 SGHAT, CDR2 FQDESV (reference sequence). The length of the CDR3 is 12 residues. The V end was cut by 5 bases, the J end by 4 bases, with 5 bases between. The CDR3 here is CASSHDNEKLFF. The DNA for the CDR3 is TGTGCCAGCAGCCACGATAATGAAAAACTGTTTTTT.

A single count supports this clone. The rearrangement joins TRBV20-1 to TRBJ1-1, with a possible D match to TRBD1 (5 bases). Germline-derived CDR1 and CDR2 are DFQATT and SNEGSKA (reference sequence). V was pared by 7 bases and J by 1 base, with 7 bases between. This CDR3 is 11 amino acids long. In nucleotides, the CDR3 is TGCAGTGGACAGAGGAACACTGAAGCTTTCTTT. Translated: CSGQRNTEAFF.

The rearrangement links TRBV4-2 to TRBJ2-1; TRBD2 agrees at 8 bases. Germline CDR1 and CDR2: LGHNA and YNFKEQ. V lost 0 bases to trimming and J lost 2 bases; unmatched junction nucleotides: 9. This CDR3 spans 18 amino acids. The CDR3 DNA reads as TGTGCCAGCAGCCAAGAGTGGAGCCGGGAGGGGGCCTACAATGAGCAGTTCTTC. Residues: CASSQEWSREGAYNEQFF.

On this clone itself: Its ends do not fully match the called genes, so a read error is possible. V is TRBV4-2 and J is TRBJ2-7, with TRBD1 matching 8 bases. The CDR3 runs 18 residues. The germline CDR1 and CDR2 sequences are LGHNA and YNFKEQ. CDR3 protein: CASSKEGPGTGTSYEQYF. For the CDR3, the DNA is TGTGCCAGCAGCAAAGAGGGACCCGGGACAGGTACCTCCTACGAGCAGTACTTC.

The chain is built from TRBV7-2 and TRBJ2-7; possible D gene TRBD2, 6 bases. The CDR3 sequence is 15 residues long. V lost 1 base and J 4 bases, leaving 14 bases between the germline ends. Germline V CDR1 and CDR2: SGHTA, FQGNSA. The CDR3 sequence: CASSLVQGGGYEQYF. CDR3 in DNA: TGTGCCAGCAGCTTAGTTCAGGGAGGCGGTTACGAGCAGTACTTC.

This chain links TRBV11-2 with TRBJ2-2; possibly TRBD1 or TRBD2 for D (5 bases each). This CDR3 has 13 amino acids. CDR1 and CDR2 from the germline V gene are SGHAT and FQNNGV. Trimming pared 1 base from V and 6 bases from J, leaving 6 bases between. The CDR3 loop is CASSLGGAGELFF. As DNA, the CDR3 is TGTGCCAGCAGCTTAGGAGGGGCCGGGGAGCTGTTTTTT. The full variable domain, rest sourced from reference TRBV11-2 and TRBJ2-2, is EAGVAQSPRYKIIEKRQSVAFWCNPISGHATLYWYQQILGQGPKLLIQFQNNGVVDDSQLPKDRFSAERLKGVDSTLKIQPAKLEDSAVYLCASSLGGAGELFFGEGSRLTVL.

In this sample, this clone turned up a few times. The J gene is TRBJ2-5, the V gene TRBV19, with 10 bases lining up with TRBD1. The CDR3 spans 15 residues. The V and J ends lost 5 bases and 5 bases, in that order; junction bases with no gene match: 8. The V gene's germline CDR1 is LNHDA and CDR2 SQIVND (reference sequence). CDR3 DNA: TGTGCCAGTAGTGGGGGGACAGGGGTGGCTGAGACCCAGTACTTC. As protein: CASSGGTGVAETQYF.

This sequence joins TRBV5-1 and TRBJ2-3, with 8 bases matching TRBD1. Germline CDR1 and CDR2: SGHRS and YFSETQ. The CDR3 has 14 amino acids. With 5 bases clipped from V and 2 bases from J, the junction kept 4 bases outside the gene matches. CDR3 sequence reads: CASRGTGDTDTQYF. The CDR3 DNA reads TGCGCCAGCAGGGGGACAGGCGACACAGATACGCAGTATTTT.

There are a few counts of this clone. CDR3 amino acids: CASTQEILGDGYTF. The CDR3 bases are TGTGCCAGCACCCAAGAAATATTAGGGGATGGCTACACCTTC. The chain links TRBV2 to TRBJ1-2; the D gene is possibly TRBD1 (5 bases). This CDR3 spans 14 amino acids. Germline V lookup: CDR1 SNHLY, CDR2 FYNNEI. Trimming cost V 7 bases and J 6 bases, with 18 bases left between them.

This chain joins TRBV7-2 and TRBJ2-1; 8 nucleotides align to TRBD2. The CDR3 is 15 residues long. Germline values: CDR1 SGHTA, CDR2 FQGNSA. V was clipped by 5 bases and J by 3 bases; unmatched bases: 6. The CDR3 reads CASSAGLAGYNEQFF. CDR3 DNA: TGTGCCAGCAGCGCCGGGCTAGCGGGCTACAATGAGCAGTTCTTC.

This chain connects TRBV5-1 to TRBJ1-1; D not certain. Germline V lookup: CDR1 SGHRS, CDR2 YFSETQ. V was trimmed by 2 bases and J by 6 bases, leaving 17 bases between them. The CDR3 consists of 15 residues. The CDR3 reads CASSFTVWGRAEAFF. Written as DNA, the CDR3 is TGCGCCAGCAGCTTTACCGTCTGGGGTCGGGCTGAAGCTTTCTTT.

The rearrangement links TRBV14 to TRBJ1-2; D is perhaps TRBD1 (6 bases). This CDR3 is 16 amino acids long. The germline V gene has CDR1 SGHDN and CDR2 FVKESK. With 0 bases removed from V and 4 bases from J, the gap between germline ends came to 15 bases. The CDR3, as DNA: TGTGCCAGCAGCCAAGAAACAGGGCCTCTAATCTATGGCTACACCTTC. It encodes CASSQETGPLIYGYTF.

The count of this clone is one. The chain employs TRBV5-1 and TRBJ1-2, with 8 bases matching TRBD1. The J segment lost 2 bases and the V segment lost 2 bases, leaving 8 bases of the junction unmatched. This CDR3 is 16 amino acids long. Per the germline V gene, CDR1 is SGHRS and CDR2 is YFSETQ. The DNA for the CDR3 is TGCGCCAGCAGCTTAACGGGGGACAGGCCGAACTATGGCTACACCTTC. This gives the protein CASSLTGDRPNYGYTF.

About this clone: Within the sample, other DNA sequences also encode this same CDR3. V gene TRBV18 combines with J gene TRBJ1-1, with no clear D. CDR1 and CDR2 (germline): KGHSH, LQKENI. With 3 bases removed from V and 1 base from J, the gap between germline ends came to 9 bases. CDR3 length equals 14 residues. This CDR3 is CASSPGTSNTEAFF. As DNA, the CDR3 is TGTGCCAGCTCACCTGGCACTTCGAACACTGAAGCTTTCTTT.

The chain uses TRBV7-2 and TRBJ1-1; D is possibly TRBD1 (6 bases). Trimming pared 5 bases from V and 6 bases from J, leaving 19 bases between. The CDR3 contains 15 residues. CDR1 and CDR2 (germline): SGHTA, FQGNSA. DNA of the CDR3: TGTGCCAGCAGCCCCCTAGGGGTAGGGGGGGCTGAAGCTTTCTTT. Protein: CASSPLGVGGAEAFF. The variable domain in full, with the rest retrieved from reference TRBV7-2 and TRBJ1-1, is GAGVSQSPSNKVTEKGKDVELRCDPISGHTALYWYRQSLGQGLEFLIYFQGNSAPDKSGLPSDRFSAERTGGSVSTLTIQRTQQEDSAVYLCASSPLGVGGAEAFFGQGTRLTVV.

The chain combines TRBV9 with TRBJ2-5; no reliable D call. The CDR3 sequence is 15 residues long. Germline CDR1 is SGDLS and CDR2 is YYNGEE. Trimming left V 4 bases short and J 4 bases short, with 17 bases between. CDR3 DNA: TGTGCCAGCAGCCACACCTCGGGCCGAGGAGAGACCCAGTACTTC. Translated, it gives CASSHTSGRGETQYF.

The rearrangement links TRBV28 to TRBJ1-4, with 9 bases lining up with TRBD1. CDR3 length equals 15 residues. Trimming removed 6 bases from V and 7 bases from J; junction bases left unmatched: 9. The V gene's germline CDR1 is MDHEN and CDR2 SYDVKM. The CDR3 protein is CASSTTTGGGEKLFF. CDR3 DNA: TGTGCCAGCAGCACTACGACAGGGGGAGGTGAAAAACTGTTTTTT.

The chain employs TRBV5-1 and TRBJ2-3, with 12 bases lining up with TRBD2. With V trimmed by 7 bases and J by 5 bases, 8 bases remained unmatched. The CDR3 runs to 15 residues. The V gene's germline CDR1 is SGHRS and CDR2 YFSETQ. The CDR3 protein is CASSRLAGAGDTQYF. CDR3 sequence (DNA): TGCGCCAGCTCCAGACTAGCGGGGGCGGGAGATACGCAGTATTTT.

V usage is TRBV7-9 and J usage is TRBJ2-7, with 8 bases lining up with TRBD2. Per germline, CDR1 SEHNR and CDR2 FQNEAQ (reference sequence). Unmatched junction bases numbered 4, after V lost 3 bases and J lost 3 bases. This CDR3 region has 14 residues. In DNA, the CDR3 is TGTGCCAGCAGCTTCCTAGCGGGCAACTACGAGCAGTACTTC. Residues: CASSFLAGNYEQYF.

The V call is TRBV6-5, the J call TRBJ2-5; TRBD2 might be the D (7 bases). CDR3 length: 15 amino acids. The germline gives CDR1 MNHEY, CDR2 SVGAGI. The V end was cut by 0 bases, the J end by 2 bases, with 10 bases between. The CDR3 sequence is CASSYSRGGQETQYF. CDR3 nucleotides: TGTGCCAGCAGTTACTCGAGGGGGGGGCAAGAGACCCAGTACTTC.

CDR3 DNA: TGTGCCAGCAGGGGGCGGGGCGGGAATGACATTCAGTACTTC. Translated, it gives CASRGRGGNDIQYF. The V gene is TRBV2, the J gene TRBJ2-4, with D tentatively TRBD2 (6 bases). CDR1 is SNHLY, CDR2 FYNNEI, per germline. The CDR3 covers 14 residues. The ends were cut back, 6 bases at V and 8 bases at J, with 17 bases in the middle. Variable domain in full (rest from reference TRBV2 and TRBJ2-4): EPEVTQTPSHQVTQMGQEVILRCVPISNHLYFYWYRQILGQKVEFLVSFYNNEISEKSEIFDDQFSVERPDGSNFTLKIRSTKLEDSAMYFCASRGRGGNDIQYFGAGTRLSVL.

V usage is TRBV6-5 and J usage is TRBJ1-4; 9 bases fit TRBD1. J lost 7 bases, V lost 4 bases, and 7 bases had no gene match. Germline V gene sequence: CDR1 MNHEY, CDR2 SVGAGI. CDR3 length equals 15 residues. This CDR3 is CASSSPTGGAEKLFF. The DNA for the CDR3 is TGTGCCAGCAGTTCCCCGACAGGGGGGGCTGAAAAACTGTTTTTT.

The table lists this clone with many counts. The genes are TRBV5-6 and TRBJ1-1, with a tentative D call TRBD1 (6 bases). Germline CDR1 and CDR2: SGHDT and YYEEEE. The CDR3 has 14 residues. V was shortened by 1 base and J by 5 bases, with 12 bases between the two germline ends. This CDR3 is CASSLRGAGTEAFF. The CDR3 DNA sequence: TGTGCCAGCAGCTTGCGGGGGGCTGGGACTGAAGCTTTCTTT.

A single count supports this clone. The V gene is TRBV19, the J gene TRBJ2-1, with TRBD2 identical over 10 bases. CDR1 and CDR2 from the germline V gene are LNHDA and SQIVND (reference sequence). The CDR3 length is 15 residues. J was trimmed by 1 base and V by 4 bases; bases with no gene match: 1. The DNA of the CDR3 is TGTGCCAGTAGTAAACTAGCGGGGTCCTACAATGAGCAGTTCTTC. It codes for CASSKLAGSYNEQFF.

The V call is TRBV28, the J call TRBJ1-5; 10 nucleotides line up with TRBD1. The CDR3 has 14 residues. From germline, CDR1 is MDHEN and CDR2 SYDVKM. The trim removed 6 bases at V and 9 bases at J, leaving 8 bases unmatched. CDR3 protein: CASSPGTGVRPQHF. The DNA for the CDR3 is TGTGCCAGCAGCCCGGGGACAGGGGTCCGGCCCCAGCATTTT.

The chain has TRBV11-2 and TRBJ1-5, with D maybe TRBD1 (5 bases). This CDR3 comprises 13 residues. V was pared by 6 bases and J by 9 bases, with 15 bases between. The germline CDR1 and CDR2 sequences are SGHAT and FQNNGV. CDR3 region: CASSLAGGVPQHF. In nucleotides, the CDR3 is TGTGCCAGCAGTCTCGCGGGAGGGGTGCCCCAGCATTTT.